The rows below give T cell receptor beta chains drawn from one sample of a study of T-cell reconstitution after alpha-beta-depleted transplantation in children. MiXCR, run by TCRdb on the PCR reads, gives a single entry per CDR3 protein. The sample has 250,000 to 300,000 distinct CDR3 sequences, around a tenth seen once; the top ten hold 20% to 30%. Here the sequenced sample was peripheral blood, taken 180 days after TCRalphabeta/CD19-depleted stem cell transplant. These receptors were taken from a male patient under 10 years old who had a stem cell transplant for chronic granulomatous disease, so the T cells may come from the graft donor. Both conserved end residues are part of each CDR3. Clone size is given for some rows only: seen once, a few or many times, or a class if the clone is expanded.

V gene	clone size	CDR3 protein
TRBV19	few	CASSIVGLAKNIQYF
TRBV12-3/TRBV12-4	many	CASSLVWGNQPQHF
TRBV19	many	CASSPRVRSYEQYF
TRBV20-1	many	CSAREGLAGELFF
TRBV6-1	NA	CASRSNRFDYGYTF
TRBV5-1	many	CASSSERRLAGQILYNEQFF
TRBV29-1	many	CSVITSGANVLTF
TRBV12-3/TRBV12-4	many	CASRNASGSHNEQFF
TRBV5-1	NA	CAIGSRRLFPDTQYF
TRBV7-2	many	CASSFYLGPLHF
TRBV18	many	CASSLNRVYEQYF
TRBV12-3/TRBV12-4	many	CASRMGRLLANTQYF
TRBV29-1	few	CSVVGLAVGETQYF
TRBV18	many	CASSQGNTDTQYF
TRBV7-2	NA	CPSSLGLLAGVFYEQYF
TRBV28	few	CASSTGRPLNQPQHF
TRBV5-1	many	CASSLLGQGAANTGELFF
TRBV5-4	NA	CASSPRGPPGETQYF
TRBV12-3/TRBV12-4	many	CASSLGTSGPYNEQFF
TRBV7-8	many	CASSDSLWALSGNTIYF
TRBV7-3	many	CASSPRQGVTEAFF
TRBV9	many	CASSVGADTQYF
TRBV15	few	CATSRDSPRSGNTIYF
TRBV19	few	CASSIVGPWMGYTF
TRBV20-1	many	CSANRGGNTGELFF
TRBV6-1	many	CASSEAAENTEAFF
TRBV3-1	many	CASSLNFQGSGNIQYF
TRBV3-1	few	CASSQLTDTEAFF
TRBV12-3/TRBV12-4	many	CASKGEIWGIPGANVLTF
TRBV18	many	CASSPPGTHSHNEQFF
TRBV20-1	many	CSARDAGTLNEQFF
TRBV5-1	many	CASSGGRGLSDTQYF
TRBV11-2	many	CASSSKPAGRDTQYF
TRBV15	many	CATSSHSGSYNSPLHF
TRBV20-1	many	CSARGPPSRDTQYF
TRBV5-1	few	CASSLAGSGRANEQYF
TRBV7-2	many	CASSLLLTGGWETQYF
TRBV7-2	many	CASSLKAGTSDTQYF
TRBV6-2/TRBV6-3	many	CASSYNLNTEAFF
TRBV12-3/TRBV12-4	many	CASSLNRGGRSSYGYTF
TRBV18	many	CASSPFRAGVNSPLHF
TRBV5-1	few	CASSPGQGASGKPYEQYF
TRBV29-1	many	CSVVGGRARTDTQYF
TRBV15	many	CATSADRSWSGNTIYF
TRBV5-5	many	CASSLLRERDTGELFF
TRBV7-2	many	CASRLSLPGDTQYF
TRBV5-6	many	CASSLAAGVLQETQYF
TRBV6-5	many	CASSYDPGGPTEQFF
TRBV5-6	many	CASSLFVQVVQDTQYF
TRBV7-8	NA	CASSLDAGQGIDQPQHF
TRBV3-1	NA	CASSHHGGIYNEQFF
TRBV7-3	many	CASSLTPDTEAFF
TRBV4-1	many	CASSQEATGELFF
TRBV7-9	many	CASIYPPGNTEAFF
TRBV5-8	NA	CASSLGLVVHEQYF
TRBV10-2	many	CASSARRQSSTDTQYF
TRBV4-1	many	CASSQGGGGAGPSTDTQYF
TRBV7-3	many	CASSTQPRGSLLYNEQFF
TRBV5-1	many	CASSLAAGELFF
TRBV2	many	CASSADSLQTQYF